The 12 T cell receptor beta chains in this list originate from one sample, sequenced in a study of cytomegalovirus exposure and HLA in healthy donors. This PCR relied on a set of 60 Vbeta primers and 13 Jbeta primers. Only in-frame clones appear in the TCRdb table, and some are missing; sequencing was by immunoSEQ multiplex PCR. Here the sample spans tens of thousands of clones, about four fifths being singletons. The material sequenced was PBMCs. All receptors derive from a middle-aged man in good health and CMV-seropositive.

The chain couples TRBV7-2 to TRBJ1-1, with a possible D match to TRBD1 (6 bases). The CDR3 length is 16 residues. The V end lost 5 bases, the J end lost 4 bases, and 20 bases lay between the germline ends. CDR1 and CDR2 (germline): SGHTA, FQGNSA. The CDR3 protein is CASSRGAGAGSTEAFF. The CDR3, as DNA: TGTGCCAGCAGCCGCGGAGCGGGGGCTGGGAGCACTGAAGCTTTCTTT. Together with reference TRBV7-2 and TRBJ1-1, the CDR3 gives the full variable domain: GAGVSQSPSNKVTEKGKDVELRCDPISGHTALYWYRQSLGQGLEFLIYFQGNSAPDKSGLPSDRFSAERTGGSVSTLTIQRTQQEDSAVYLCASSRGAGAGSTEAFFGQGTRLTVV.

The chain couples TRBV23-1 to TRBJ2-7, with D possibly being TRBD2 (5 bases). TRBV23-1 is an ORF for which the function is uncertain. The CDR3 spans 12 residues. Deletions cut 6 bases from V and 5 bases from J, with 11 bases between. In DNA form, the CDR3 reads TGCGCCAGCAGGGCTAGCCTCCACGAGCAGTACTTC. Translating gives CASRASLHEQYF.

The chain couples TRBV7-6 to TRBJ1-1, with TRBD1 as a possible D gene (6 bases). V dropped 4 bases and J dropped 6 bases, with 12 bases sitting between them. This CDR3 has 13 residues. Per the germline V gene, CDR1 is SGHVS and CDR2 is FNYEAQ. This CDR3 reads CASSSIQGSEAFF. The DNA of the CDR3 is TGTGCCAGCAGCTCAATACAGGGTTCTGAAGCTTTCTTT.

The chain has TRBV2 and TRBJ2-2, with D possibly being TRBD1 (9 bases). Between the trimmed V and J ends, which lost 2 bases and 15 bases, there was a span of 25 bases. CDR1 and CDR2 (germline): SNHLY, FYNNEI. The CDR3 length is 16 residues. The CDR3 DNA reads as TGTGCCAGCAGTGAAACAGGGGGCGGGCTAGCGGGCGAGGTGTTTTTT. This codes for CASSETGGGLAGEVFF.

The V and J genes are TRBV7-2 and TRBJ2-7; 12 nucleotides align to TRBD1. CDR3 length: 14 amino acids. The J segment lost 8 bases and the V segment lost 5 bases, leaving 7 bases of the junction unmatched. Germline-derived CDR1 and CDR2 are SGHTA and FQGNSA. The DNA for the CDR3 is TGTGCCAGCAGCAACCGGGACAGGGGGCATCAGCAGTACTTC. Translating it yields CASSNRDRGHQQYF.

The chain uses TRBV6-6 and TRBJ2-5, with unresolved D. V was pared by 2 bases and J by 0 bases, with 7 bases between. The CDR3 is made up of 14 amino acids. CDR1 MNHNY and CDR2 SVGAGI come from the germline V gene (reference sequence). The CDR3 nucleotides read TGTGCCAGCAGTTACGGCGGATACCAAGAGACCCAGTACTTC. It specifies CASSYGGYQETQYF.

The gene calls are TRBV10-1 and TRBJ2-3, with a tentative D call TRBD2 (6 bases). Germline assignment: CDR1 WNHNN and CDR2 SYGVQD (reference sequence). The CDR3 has 14 residues. V lost 6 bases, J lost 0 bases, and 10 bases lay in between. CDR3 region: CASRAGSSTDTQYF. The CDR3 coding sequence is TGCGCCAGCAGGGCGGGGAGTAGCACAGATACGCAGTATTTT.

A few counts support this clone. The same CDR3 arises from other DNA sequences in this sample as well. The chain employs TRBV2 and TRBJ2-3; 9 nucleotides match TRBD1. The junction had 4 bases not matched to a gene; V was cut back by 8 bases and J by 4 bases. In germline, CDR1 is SNHLY, CDR2 FYNNEI. The CDR3 has 13 amino acids. CDR3 sequence: CASARTGADTQYF. CDR3 nucleotides: TGTGCCAGCGCCCGGACAGGGGCAGATACGCAGTATTTT. The full variable domain, with the rest looked up from reference TRBV2 and TRBJ2-3, is EPEVTQTPSHQVTQMGQEVILRCVPISNHLYFYWYRQILGQKVEFLVSFYNNEISEKSEIFDDQFSVERPDGSNFTLKIRSTKLEDSAMYFCASARTGADTQYFGPGTRLTVL.

The V and J genes are TRBV5-6 and TRBJ2-1; 11 bases are shared with TRBD2. This CDR3 has 18 amino acids. Germline lookup yields CDR1 SGHDT and CDR2 YYEEEE. V lost 0 bases to trimming and J lost 7 bases; unmatched junction nucleotides: 12. In nucleotides, the CDR3 is TGTGCCAGCAGCTTGGCAGGGGCTACTAGCGGGAGAACAAATGAGCAGTTCTTC. The encoded protein is CASSLAGATSGRTNEQFF.

The chain uses TRBV25-1 and TRBJ1-2; 9 bases map to TRBD1. Trimming removed 5 bases from V and 6 bases from J; junction bases left unmatched: 4. Per the germline V gene, CDR1 is MGHDK and CDR2 is SYGVNS. The CDR3 is 13 residues long. CDR3 sequence reads: CASSQQGADGYTF. DNA of the CDR3: TGTGCCAGCAGTCAACAGGGGGCGGATGGCTACACCTTC.

This clone has a handful of counts. This rearrangement joins TRBV15 to TRBJ2-2; 9 bases are shared with TRBD2. The CDR3 is made up of 16 amino acids. With 0 bases clipped from V and 6 bases from J, the junction kept 5 bases outside the gene matches. Germline V CDR1 and CDR2: LNHNV, YYDKDF (reference sequence). CDR3 sequence reads: CATSRDLAGVAGELFF. DNA for the CDR3: TGTGCCACCAGCAGAGATTTAGCGGGAGTCGCCGGGGAGCTGTTTTTT.

As concerns this clone: Other DNA sequences in the same sample also yield this CDR3. This chain joins TRBV4-1 and TRBJ2-7, with TRBD2 matching over 12 bases. V lost 3 bases, J lost 0 bases, and 6 bases stayed unmatched. Looked up from germline, CDR1 is MGHRA and CDR2 is YSYEKL. The CDR3 consists of 17 residues. The CDR3 region is CASSQASGRGHSYEQYF. The CDR3, as DNA: TGCGCCAGCAGCCAGGCTAGCGGGAGGGGCCACTCCTACGAGCAGTACTTC.